This passage covers 7 T cell receptor beta chains from one sample sequenced in a study of OX40 agonist ivuxolimab in advanced cancers. The protocol was immunoSEQ multiplex PCR, while the TCRdb copy is restricted to in-frame clones and leaves out a portion. The sample records tens of thousands of clones, 84% being singletons. Sequenced material: CD4+ or CD8+ T cells sorted from blood, taken in a trial of the OX40 agonist ivuxolimab. The receptors originated from an adult with an advanced solid tumor such as melanoma, head and neck, liver or kidney cancer.

V and J are TRBV5-4 and TRBJ2-5; 13 bases align to TRBD2. Germline loops: CDR1 SGHNT, CDR2 YYREEE (reference sequence). V lost 4 bases to trimming and J lost 7 bases; unmatched junction nucleotides: 10. CDR3 size: 16 residues. Written as DNA, the CDR3 is TGTGCCAGCAGCACACTAGCGGGGGGGCCAATTGGGACCCAGTACTTC. Encoded protein: CASSTLAGGPIGTQYF.

The rearrangement uses TRBV30 and TRBJ2-7; no clear D. This CDR3 comprises 13 residues. Germline assignment: CDR1 GTSNPN and CDR2 SVGIG (reference sequence). The V end was cut by 0 bases, the J end by 4 bases, with 10 bases between. Here the CDR3 reads CAWSVDNQYEQYF. The DNA of the CDR3 is TGTGCCTGGAGTGTAGACAATCAGTACGAGCAGTACTTC.

The chain joins TRBV19 to TRBJ2-1; TRBD2 matches at 7 bases. Per the germline V gene, CDR1 is LNHDA and CDR2 is SQIVND (reference sequence). V dropped 9 bases and J dropped 7; count of bases not matched to a gene: 15. CDR3 length: 15 amino acids. Here the CDR3 reads CASRPRGREGNEQFF. In nucleotides, the CDR3 is TGTGCCAGCCGCCCGAGAGGCAGGGAGGGAAATGAGCAGTTCTTC.

CDR3 bases: TGTGCCATCAAACAGGCGGAGACCCAGTACTTC. This encodes CAIKQAETQYF. The chain recombines TRBV10-3 with TRBJ2-5, with D tentatively TRBD1 (5 bases). The V end lost 7 bases, the J end lost 5 bases, and 8 bases lay between the germline ends. The V gene's germline CDR1 is ENHRY and CDR2 SYGVKD. The CDR3 covers 11 residues.

The chain uses TRBV7-9 and TRBJ2-2; D gene uncertain. Trimming pared 3 bases from V and 7 bases from J, leaving 3 bases between. The CDR3 spans 11 residues. Germline V gene data show CDR1 as SEHNR and CDR2 as FQNEAQ (reference sequence). CDR3 coding DNA: TGTGCCAGCAGCTTCTACGGGGAGCTGTTTTTT. Its translation is CASSFYGELFF.

This rearrangement joins TRBV7-9 to TRBJ2-7; weak D call: TRBD2 (7 bases). V lost 9 bases and J 1 base, leaving 16 bases between the germline ends. This CDR3 region has 14 residues. The germline V gene encodes CDR1 SEHNR and CDR2 FQNEAQ (reference sequence). CDR3 sequence: CASNLGGESYEQYF. The CDR3 DNA reads as TGTGCCAGTAACTTAGGGGGGGAATCCTACGAGCAGTACTTC.

V is TRBV9 and J is TRBJ2-7; a weak D match, TRBD1 (5 bases). Germline loops: CDR1 SGDLS, CDR2 YYNGEE. This CDR3 has 12 amino acids. Trimming removed 4 bases from V and 6 bases from J, with 11 bases in between. CDR3 sequence reads: CASSRRDSEQYF. The CDR3, as DNA: TGTGCCAGCAGCCGGAGAGACAGCGAGCAGTACTTC.